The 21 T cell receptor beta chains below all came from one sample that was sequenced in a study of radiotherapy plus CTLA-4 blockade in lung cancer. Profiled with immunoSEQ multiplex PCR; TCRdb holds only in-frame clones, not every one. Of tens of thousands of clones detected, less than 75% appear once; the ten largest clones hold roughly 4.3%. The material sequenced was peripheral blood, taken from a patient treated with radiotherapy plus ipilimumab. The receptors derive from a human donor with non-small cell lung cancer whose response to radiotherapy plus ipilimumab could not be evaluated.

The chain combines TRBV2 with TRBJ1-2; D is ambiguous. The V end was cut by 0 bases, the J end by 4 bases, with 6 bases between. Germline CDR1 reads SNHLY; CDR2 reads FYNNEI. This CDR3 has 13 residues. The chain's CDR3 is CASSEATAYGYTF. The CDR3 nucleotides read TGTGCCAGCAGTGAAGCAACAGCCTATGGCTACACCTTC.

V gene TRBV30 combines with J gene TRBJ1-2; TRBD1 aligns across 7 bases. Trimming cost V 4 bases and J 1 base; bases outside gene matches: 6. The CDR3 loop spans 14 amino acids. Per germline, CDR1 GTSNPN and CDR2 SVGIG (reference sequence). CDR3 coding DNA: TGTGCCTGGACCCTCACAGGGGTTAACTATGGCTACACCTTC. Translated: CAWTLTGVNYGYTF.

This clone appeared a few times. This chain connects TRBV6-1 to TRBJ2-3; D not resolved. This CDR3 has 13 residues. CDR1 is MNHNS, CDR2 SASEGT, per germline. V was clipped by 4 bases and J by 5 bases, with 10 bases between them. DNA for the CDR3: TGTGCCAGCAGTGGATTGGGCCTAGATACGCAGTATTTT. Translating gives CASSGLGLDTQYF.

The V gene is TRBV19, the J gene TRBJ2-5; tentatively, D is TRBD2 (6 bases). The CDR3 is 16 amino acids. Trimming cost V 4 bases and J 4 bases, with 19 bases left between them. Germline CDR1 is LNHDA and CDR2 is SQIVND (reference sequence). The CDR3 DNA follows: TGTGCCAGTAGTACCTATTCGGGACTGGGGCCAGAGACCCAGTACTTC. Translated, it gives CASSTYSGLGPETQYF.

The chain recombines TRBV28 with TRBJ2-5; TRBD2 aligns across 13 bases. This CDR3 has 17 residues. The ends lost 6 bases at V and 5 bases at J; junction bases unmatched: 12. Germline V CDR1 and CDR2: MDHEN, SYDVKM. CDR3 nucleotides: TGTGCCAGCAGCTCCCACGGACTAGCGGGAGATTTGGAGACCCAGTACTTC. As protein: CASSSHGLAGDLETQYF.

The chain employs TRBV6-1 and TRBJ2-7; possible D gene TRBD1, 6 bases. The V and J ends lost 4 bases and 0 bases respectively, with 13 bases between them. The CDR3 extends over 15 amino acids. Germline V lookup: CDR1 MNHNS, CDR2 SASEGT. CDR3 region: CASSGYGTSSYEQYF. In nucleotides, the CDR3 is TGTGCCAGCAGTGGATATGGGACAAGCTCCTACGAGCAGTACTTC.

The CDR3 protein is CASRTDVQGEQYF. The CDR3 DNA sequence: TGTGCCAGCCGCACCGATGTACAGGGTGAGCAGTACTTC. The chain uses TRBV5-4 and TRBJ2-7, with D possibly TRBD1 on 6 matching bases. Germline V gene sequence: CDR1 SGHNT, CDR2 YYREEE (reference sequence). This CDR3 comprises 13 residues. Trimming shortened V by 7 bases and J by 7 bases, and 18 bases separated the two germline ends.

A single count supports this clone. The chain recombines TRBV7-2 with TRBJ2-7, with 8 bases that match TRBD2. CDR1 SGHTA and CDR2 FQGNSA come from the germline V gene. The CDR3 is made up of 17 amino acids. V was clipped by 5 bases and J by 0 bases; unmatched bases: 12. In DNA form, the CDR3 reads TGTGCCAGCAGCCCCTATTGGGCGGGAGGCAACTCCTACGAGCAGTACTTC. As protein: CASSPYWAGGNSYEQYF.

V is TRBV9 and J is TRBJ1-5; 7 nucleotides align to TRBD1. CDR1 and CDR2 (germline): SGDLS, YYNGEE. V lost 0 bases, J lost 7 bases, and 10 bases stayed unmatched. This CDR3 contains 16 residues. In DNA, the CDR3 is TGTGCCAGCAGCGTAGGAGTAGGACAGGTAAGCCAGCCCCAGCATTTT. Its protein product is CASSVGVGQVSQPQHF.

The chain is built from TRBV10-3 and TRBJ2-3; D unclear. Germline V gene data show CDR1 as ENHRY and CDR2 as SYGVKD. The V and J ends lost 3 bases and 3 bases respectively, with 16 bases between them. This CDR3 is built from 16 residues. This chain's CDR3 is CAISDGTRGSTDTQYF. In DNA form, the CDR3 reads TGTGCCATCAGTGACGGAACAAGAGGTAGTACAGATACGCAGTATTTT.

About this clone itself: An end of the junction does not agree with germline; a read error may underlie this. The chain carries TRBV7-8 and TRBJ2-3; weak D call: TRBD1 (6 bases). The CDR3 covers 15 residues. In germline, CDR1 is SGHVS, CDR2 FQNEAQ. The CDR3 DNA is TGTGCCAGCAGCCCCCCCCTCGGGGACACAGCTACGCAGTATTTT. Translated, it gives CASSPPLGDTATQYF.

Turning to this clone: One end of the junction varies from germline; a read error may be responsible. In DNA, the CDR3 is TGCGCCAGCAGCCAAGAAGCCGGGACAGGGGGAAACGAGCAGTACTTC. It is translated as CASSQEAGTGGNEQYF. The gene calls are TRBV5-5 and TRBJ2-7; 11 bases match TRBD1. The CDR3 runs to 16 residues. Germline assignment: CDR1 SGHKS and CDR2 YYEKEE (reference sequence).

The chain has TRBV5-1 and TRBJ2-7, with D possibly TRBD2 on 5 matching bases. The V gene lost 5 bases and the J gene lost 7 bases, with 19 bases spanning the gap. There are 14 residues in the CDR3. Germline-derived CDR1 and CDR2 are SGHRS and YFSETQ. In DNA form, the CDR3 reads TGCGCCAGCAGACCCGTTACTAGTGCATGGGAGCAGTACTTC. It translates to CASRPVTSAWEQYF.

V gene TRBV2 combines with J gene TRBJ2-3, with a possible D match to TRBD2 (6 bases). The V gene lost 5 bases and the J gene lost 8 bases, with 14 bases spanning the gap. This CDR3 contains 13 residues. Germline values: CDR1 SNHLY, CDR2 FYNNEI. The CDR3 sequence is CASSLPPAGTQYF. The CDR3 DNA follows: TGTGCCAGCAGTTTACCACCAGCGGGTACGCAGTATTTT. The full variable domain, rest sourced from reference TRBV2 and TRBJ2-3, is EPEVTQTPSHQVTQMGQEVILRCVPISNHLYFYWYRQILGQKVEFLVSFYNNEISEKSEIFDDQFSVERPDGSNFTLKIRSTKLEDSAMYFCASSLPPAGTQYFGPGTRLTVL.

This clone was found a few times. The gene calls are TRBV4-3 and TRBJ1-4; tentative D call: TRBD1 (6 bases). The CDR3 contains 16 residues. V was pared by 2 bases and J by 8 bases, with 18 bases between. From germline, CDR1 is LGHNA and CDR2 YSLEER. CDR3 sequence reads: CASSQTGPGRGEKLFF. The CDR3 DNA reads TGCGCCAGCAGCCAAACAGGCCCCGGGAGGGGGGAAAAACTGTTTTTT.

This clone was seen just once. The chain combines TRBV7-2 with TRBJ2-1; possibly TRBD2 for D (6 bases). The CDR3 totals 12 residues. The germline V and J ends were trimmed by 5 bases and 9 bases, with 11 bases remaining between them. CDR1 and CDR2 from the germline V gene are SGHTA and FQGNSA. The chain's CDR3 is CASSPLAFEQFF. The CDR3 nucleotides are TGTGCCAGCAGCCCACTAGCTTTTGAGCAGTTCTTC.

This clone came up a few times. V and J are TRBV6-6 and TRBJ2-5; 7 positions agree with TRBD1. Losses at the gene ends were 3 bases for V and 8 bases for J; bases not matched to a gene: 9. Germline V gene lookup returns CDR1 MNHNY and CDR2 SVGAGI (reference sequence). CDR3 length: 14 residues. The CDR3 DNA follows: TGTGCCAGCAGTTATCCGGGACAGTCAGATACCCAGTACTTC. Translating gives CASSYPGQSDTQYF.

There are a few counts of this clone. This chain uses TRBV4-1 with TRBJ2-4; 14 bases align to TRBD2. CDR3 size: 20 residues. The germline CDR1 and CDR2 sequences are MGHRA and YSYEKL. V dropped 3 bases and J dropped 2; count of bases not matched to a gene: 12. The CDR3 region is CASSQATGTSGSTPKNIQYF. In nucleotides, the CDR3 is TGCGCCAGCAGCCAGGCTACCGGGACTAGCGGGAGCACGCCCAAAAACATTCAGTACTTC.

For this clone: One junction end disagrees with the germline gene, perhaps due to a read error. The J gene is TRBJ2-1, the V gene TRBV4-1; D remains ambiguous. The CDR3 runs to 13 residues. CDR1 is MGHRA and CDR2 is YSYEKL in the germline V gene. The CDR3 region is CASSRPSNNEQFF. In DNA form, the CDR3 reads TGCGCCAGCAGCCGGCCCTCCAACAATGAGCAGTTCTTC.

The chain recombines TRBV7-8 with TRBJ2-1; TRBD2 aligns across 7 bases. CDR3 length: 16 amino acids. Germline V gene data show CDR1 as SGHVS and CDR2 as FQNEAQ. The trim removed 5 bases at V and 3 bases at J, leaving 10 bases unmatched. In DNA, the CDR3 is TGTGCCAGCAGCCTAGTCCAACTAGCGCTCTACAATGAGCAGTTCTTC. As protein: CASSLVQLALYNEQFF.

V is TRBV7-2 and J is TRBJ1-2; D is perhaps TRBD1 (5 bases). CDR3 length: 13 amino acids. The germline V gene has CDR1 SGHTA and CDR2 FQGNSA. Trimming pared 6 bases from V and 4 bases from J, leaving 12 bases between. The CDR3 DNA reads TGTGCCAGCAGGGGAGGGGATCGCTATGGCTACACCTTC. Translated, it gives CASRGGDRYGYTF.